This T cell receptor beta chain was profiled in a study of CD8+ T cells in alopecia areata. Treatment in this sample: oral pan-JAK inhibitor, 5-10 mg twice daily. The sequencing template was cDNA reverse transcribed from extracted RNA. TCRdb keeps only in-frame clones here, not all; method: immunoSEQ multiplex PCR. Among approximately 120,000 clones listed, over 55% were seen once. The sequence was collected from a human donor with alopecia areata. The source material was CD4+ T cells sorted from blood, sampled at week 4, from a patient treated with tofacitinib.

In DNA form, the CDR3 reads TGTGCCAGCAGCCCTGACTCCCCCGGGGAGCTGTTTTTT. It codes for CASSPDSPGELFF. The V call is TRBV7-9, the J call TRBJ2-2; D is unresolved. This CDR3 is 13 amino acids long. Germline CDR1 and CDR2: SEHNR and FQNEAQ (reference sequence). V gave up 5 bases and J gave up 6 bases, with 10 bases separating them.